Each of the 30 T cell receptor beta chains below was sequenced from the same sample in a study of T cells after yellow fever vaccination. TCRdb re-derived calls from the 5' RACE reads in MiXCR, one entry per CDR3 protein. Here the sample spans approximately 600,000 distinct CDR3 sequences, 10% to 15% being singletons. Here the sequenced sample was PBMCs, taken on the day of the yellow fever booster vaccination. All receptors come from a man aged 25 to 45 who received the YFV17D yellow fever vaccine.

This clonotype has a handful of counts. The rearrangement joins TRBV11-1 to TRBJ2-1; no clear D gene. V was pared by 5 bases and J by 6 bases, with 14 bases between. This CDR3 has 14 amino acids. Per germline, CDR1 SGHAT and CDR2 FQDESV (reference sequence). The CDR3 sequence: CASSRPGFGNEQFF. CDR3 in DNA: TGTGCCAGCAGCCGTCCCGGTTTCGGCAATGAGCAGTTCTTC.

This clonotype was seen a few times. The chain combines TRBV7-9 with TRBJ2-1; TRBD2 might be the D (5 bases). This CDR3 comprises 14 residues. Between the trimmed V and J ends, which lost 5 bases and 15 bases, there was a span of 23 bases. Germline V lookup: CDR1 SEHNR, CDR2 FQNEAQ (reference sequence). The CDR3 DNA reads TGTGCCAGCAGCACCCTCCCGGGAACCGAAGGATTGTTCTTC. Its translation is CASSTLPGTEGLFF.

The V call is TRBV29-1, the J call TRBJ1-2; D remains ambiguous. V was cut by 5 bases and J by 2 bases, with 9 bases left in between. This CDR3 region has 12 residues. Germline values: CDR1 SQVTM, CDR2 ANQGSEA. CDR3 bases: TGCAGCGTTTCGGACGGGAACTATGGCTACACCTTC. It yields the protein CSVSDGNYGYTF.

The chain carries TRBV20-1 and TRBJ1-3, with D tentatively TRBD1 (5 bases). Germline CDR1 is DFQATT and CDR2 is SNEGSKA (reference sequence). V was cut by 5 bases and J by 0 bases, with 11 bases left in between. CDR3 size: 14 residues. The CDR3 sequence is CSAADKSSGNTIYF. CDR3 DNA sequence: TGCAGTGCTGCGGACAAGAGCTCTGGAAACACCATATATTTT.

The rearrangement uses TRBV7-2 and TRBJ1-2; D is uncertain. The germline CDR1 and CDR2 sequences are SGHTA and FQGNSA. The CDR3 totals 13 residues. Trimming pared 5 bases from V and 9 bases from J, leaving 16 bases between. This CDR3 reads CASSLTRADSYTF. The CDR3 coding sequence is TGTGCCAGCAGCCTCACTAGGGCAGACAGCTACACCTTC.

In DNA, the CDR3 is TGCGCCAGCAGCTTGGACCTACTCCAGCAGTACTTC. Protein sequence: CASSLDLLQQYF. The chain joins TRBV5-1 to TRBJ2-7; D is ambiguous. V lost 0 bases and J 8 bases, leaving 9 bases between the germline ends. The CDR3 length is 12 residues. In germline, CDR1 is SGHRS, CDR2 YFSETQ.

This clonotype has at least ten counts. The V gene is TRBV18, the J gene TRBJ2-7; D not resolved. CDR1 is KGHSH, CDR2 LQKENI, per germline. CDR3 length equals 15 residues. The V gene lost 5 bases and the J gene lost 2 bases, with 16 bases spanning the gap. CDR3 residues: CASSAPGPEAYEQYF. The DNA for the CDR3 is TGTGCCAGCTCAGCCCCCGGGCCGGAAGCCTACGAGCAGTACTTC.

This clonotype occurred a few times. In DNA form, the CDR3 reads TGTGCCAGCAGCTTGTCCTCCGGGACAGTATACGAGCAGTACTTC. Translation: CASSLSSGTVYEQYF. The gene calls are TRBV7-2 and TRBJ2-7; 7 bases align to TRBD1. V was pared by 3 bases and J by 4 bases, with 9 bases of the junction left unmatched. This CDR3 has 15 residues. The germline CDR1 and CDR2 sequences are SGHTA and FQGNSA.

This clonotype was counted a few times. This sequence joins TRBV7-2 and TRBJ2-4, with a weak D call TRBD1 (5 bases). The CDR3 has 16 amino acids. Germline-derived CDR1 and CDR2 are SGHTA and FQGNSA. Trimming stripped 0 bases from V and 7 bases from J, with 16 bases between. CDR3 amino acids: CASSLAEVQGANIQYF. CDR3 nucleotides: TGTGCCAGCAGCTTAGCGGAAGTACAAGGGGCCAACATTCAGTACTTC.

The chain joins TRBV6-1 to TRBJ2-7, with 11 positions matching TRBD2. Trimming removed 5 bases from V and 3 bases from J; junction bases left unmatched: 6. The length of the CDR3 is 15 residues. Germline V CDR1 and CDR2: MNHNS, SASEGT. The CDR3 here is CASSTPGLADYEQYF. As DNA, the CDR3 is TGTGCCAGCAGTACCCCGGGACTAGCGGACTACGAGCAGTACTTC.

The J gene is TRBJ2-1, the V gene TRBV28; a weak D match, TRBD2 (6 bases). CDR3 size: 15 residues. V lost 5 bases and J lost 4, with 15 bases in between. Per the germline V gene, CDR1 is MDHEN and CDR2 is SYDVKM. CDR3 DNA: TGTGCCAGCAGTGAGGGGAGGACCTATTACAATGAGCAGTTCTTC. Encoded protein: CASSEGRTYYNEQFF.

This clonotype was detected ten times or more. The CDR3 DNA reads as TGCAGCGTTGGAGGACTAGCGGGAAGGGAGCAGTACTTC. It translates to CSVGGLAGREQYF. The chain joins TRBV29-1 to TRBJ2-7; 12 bases map to TRBD2. Losses at the gene ends were 4 bases for V and 7 bases for J; bases not matched to a gene: 5. There are 13 residues in the CDR3. Germline V gene data show CDR1 as SQVTM and CDR2 as ANQGSEA.

The rearrangement uses TRBV19 and TRBJ2-1, with 9 bases matching TRBD1. Germline V CDR1 and CDR2: LNHDA, SQIVND (reference sequence). The CDR3 totals 14 residues. Trimming at V came to 4 bases and at J to 9 bases, leaving 7 bases not matched to a gene. The DNA for the CDR3 is TGTGCCAGTAGTACGGGACAGGGTAGAGGTGAGCAGTTCTTC. It yields the protein CASSTGQGRGEQFF.

This chain joins TRBV13 and TRBJ2-7; the D is unclear. CDR1 PRHDT and CDR2 FYEKMQ come from the germline V gene (reference sequence). V was pared by 1 base and J by 1 base, with 8 bases between. There are 14 residues in the CDR3. CDR3 in DNA: TGTGCCAGCAGCTTAGTGGGAAAGTCCTACGAGCAGTACTTC. As protein: CASSLVGKSYEQYF. The variable domain in full, with the rest retrieved from reference TRBV13 and TRBJ2-7, is AAGVIQSPRHLIKEKRETATLKCYPIPRHDTVYWYQQGPGQDPQFLISFYEKMQSDKGSIPDRFSAQQFSDYHSELNMSSLELGDSALYFCASSLVGKSYEQYFGPGTRLTVT.

The chain recombines TRBV10-3 with TRBJ2-1; TRBD2 matches 7 bases. The V segment lost 4 bases and the J segment 10 bases; nucleotides outside the gene matches: 13. CDR3 length equals 15 residues. Per the germline V gene, CDR1 is ENHRY and CDR2 is SYGVKD. CDR3 amino acids: CAISATSPTSSEQFF. The CDR3 nucleotides are TGTGCCATCAGTGCGACCTCCCCGACTAGCTCGGAGCAGTTCTTC.

The chain combines TRBV20-1 with TRBJ2-5; 13 nucleotides line up with TRBD2. The V gene end was trimmed by 5 bases and the J gene end by 1 base; junction bases not matched to a gene: 4. CDR3 size: 15 residues. In germline, CDR1 is DFQATT, CDR2 SNEGSKA (reference sequence). The CDR3 loop reads CSAAGTSGTQETQYF. The CDR3 coding sequence is TGCAGTGCTGCCGGGACTAGCGGGACCCAAGAGACCCAGTACTTC.

This clonotype was detected ten times or more. This chain links TRBV7-2 with TRBJ1-5; no clear D. Germline assignment: CDR1 SGHTA and CDR2 FQGNSA. This CDR3 spans 13 amino acids. V was clipped by 5 bases and J by 6 bases, with 11 bases between them. The CDR3 DNA reads TGTGCCAGCAGCACAGATTTCATTCAGCCCCAGCATTTT. It translates to CASSTDFIQPQHF. Filled out from reference TRBV7-2 and TRBJ1-5, the complete variable domain reads GAGVSQSPSNKVTEKGKDVELRCDPISGHTALYWYRQSLGQGLEFLIYFQGNSAPDKSGLPSDRFSAERTGGSVSTLTIQRTQQEDSAVYLCASSTDFIQPQHFGDGTRLSIL.

This clonotype showed up many times. This chain connects TRBV7-2 to TRBJ2-7, with 8 bases fitting TRBD1. Germline V CDR1 and CDR2: SGHTA, FQGNSA. With 3 bases clipped from V and 4 bases from J, the junction kept 5 bases outside the gene matches. The CDR3 is made up of 14 amino acids. CDR3 nucleotide sequence: TGTGCCAGCAGCTTTCAGGGGGCAGGGTACGAGCAGTACTTC. It yields the protein CASSFQGAGYEQYF.

V gene TRBV6-5 combines with J gene TRBJ2-1; no firm D call. This CDR3 is built from 12 residues. The germline V and J ends were trimmed by 8 bases and 6 bases, with 11 bases remaining between them. CDR1 and CDR2 (germline): MNHEY, SVGAGI. The CDR3 DNA reads TGTGCCAGCCGGGTTAGCAGCAATGAGCAGTTCTTC. It translates to CASRVSSNEQFF.

This chain connects TRBV20-1 to TRBJ2-1, with TRBD2 matching over 11 bases. The V gene end was trimmed by 5 bases and the J gene end by 0 bases; junction bases not matched to a gene: 9. In germline, CDR1 is DFQATT, CDR2 SNEGSKA (reference sequence). The CDR3 is 17 amino acids. The CDR3 loop reads CSAHILAGDRSYNEQFF. The CDR3 DNA reads as TGCAGTGCTCACATACTAGCGGGAGACCGCTCCTACAATGAGCAGTTCTTC.

This clonotype turned up a few times. This chain links TRBV20-1 with TRBJ2-4, with D possibly matching TRBD1 (5 bases). V lost 3 bases, J lost 6 bases, and 18 bases lay in between. The CDR3 extends over 15 amino acids. The V gene's germline CDR1 is DFQATT and CDR2 SNEGSKA (reference sequence). The CDR3 DNA is TGCAGTGCTAGCGACCCTAGGGGATTGGCAAACATTCAGTACTTC. Amino acid sequence: CSASDPRGLANIQYF.

This clonotype has more than one count but fewer than ten. V is TRBV28 and J is TRBJ2-3; D remains ambiguous. CDR3 length equals 15 residues. Trimming pared 5 bases from V and 2 bases from J, leaving 14 bases between. CDR1 and CDR2 (germline): MDHEN, SYDVKM. In DNA form, the CDR3 reads TGTGCCAGCAGTACTCCTATCCCCCTCACAGATACGCAGTATTTT. Its translation: CASSTPIPLTDTQYF.

In its sample, this clonotype was seen a few times. The chain links TRBV25-1 to TRBJ2-7; D possibly uses TRBD1 or TRBD2 (5 bases each). The CDR3 consists of 12 residues. V dropped 6 bases and J dropped 4 bases, with 10 bases sitting between them. CDR1 and CDR2 from the germline V gene are MGHDK and SYGVNS. The CDR3 nucleotides read TGTGCCAGCAGCCCATGGGGGTACGAGCAGTACTTC. Encoded protein: CASSPWGYEQYF.

V gene TRBV6-2 or TRBV6-3 combines with J gene TRBJ2-5, with D maybe TRBD2 (6 bases). CDR1 is MNHEY, CDR2 SVGEGT, per germline. This CDR3 has 17 amino acids. V lost 2 bases, J lost 4 bases, and 20 bases lay in between. The chain's CDR3 is CASSYPRSGVVGETQYF. The CDR3 coding sequence is TGTGCCAGCAGTTACCCCCGGTCGGGAGTGGTTGGAGAGACCCAGTACTTC.

The rearrangement links TRBV30 to TRBJ2-1; D may be TRBD2 (5 bases). Per germline, CDR1 GTSNPN and CDR2 SVGIG (reference sequence). CDR3 size: 11 residues. The CDR3 DNA sequence: TGTCTGGGAGACACCTACAATGAGCAGTTCTTC. Translated, it gives CLGDTYNEQFF.

This clonotype was counted a few times. This chain uses TRBV5-1 with TRBJ2-1; 7 nucleotides agree with TRBD2. This CDR3 is built from 17 residues. The ends lost 3 bases at V and 0 bases at J; junction bases unmatched: 9. CDR1 and CDR2 from the germline V gene are SGHRS and YFSETQ. Written as DNA, the CDR3 is TGCGCCAGCAGCTACCAACTAGCGAGTAGCTCCTACAATGAGCAGTTCTTC. As protein: CASSYQLASSSYNEQFF.

The rearrangement links TRBV11-2 to TRBJ1-6, with D possibly matching TRBD1 (6 bases). CDR3 length: 13 residues. The V end was cut by 6 bases, the J end by 9 bases, with 12 bases between. CDR1 and CDR2 (germline): SGHAT, FQNNGV. The CDR3 loop reads CASSMRGGSPLHF. The CDR3, as DNA: TGTGCCAGCAGTATGAGAGGGGGTTCACCCCTCCACTTT.

The rearrangement joins TRBV20-1 to TRBJ2-1, with 7 bases matching TRBD2. The CDR3 is 13 amino acids. J lost 9 bases, V lost 3 bases, and 8 bases had no gene match. Looked up from germline, CDR1 is DFQATT and CDR2 is SNEGSKA (reference sequence). CDR3 nucleotide sequence: TGCAGTGCTAGTAGGGAGGCGGGAGCTGAGCAGTTCTTC. Translated, it gives CSASREAGAEQFF.

The chain combines TRBV20-1 with TRBJ2-1; D is ambiguous. Trimming stripped 0 bases from V and 9 bases from J, with 9 bases between. Germline-derived CDR1 and CDR2 are DFQATT and SNEGSKA (reference sequence). The CDR3 runs 12 residues. For the CDR3, the DNA is TGCAGTGCTAGAGAGTCCACGACTGAGCAGTTCTTC. This gives the protein CSARESTTEQFF.

At least ten counts were recorded for this clonotype. The chain couples TRBV28 to TRBJ1-5, with 7 bases identical to TRBD1. V lost 9 bases, J lost 7 bases, and 15 bases stayed unmatched. The CDR3 is made up of 15 amino acids. The germline gives CDR1 MDHEN, CDR2 SYDVKM. CDR3 nucleotide sequence: TGTGCCAGTCTCGCCCGGACAGGTAGAGGCCAGCCCCAGCATTTT. This translates into CASLARTGRGQPQHF.